The 21 T cell receptor beta chains below were found in one sample sequenced in a study of T cells expressing NK-cell markers. TCRdb re-called the 5' RACE reads and shows each CDR3 protein once, DNA omitted. The sample holds some 280,000 distinct CDR3 sequences. The sequencing input was blood T cells: a sorted CD56 or NKG2C T cell subset, CD4+ or CD8+ T cells, or bulk PBMC T cells (not recorded which). The origin of the receptors is a young man in good health.

The rearrangement uses TRBV20-1 and TRBJ2-3; TCRdb gives TRBD1 as the D gene, but with no DNA this cannot be confirmed. Germline V gene lookup returns CDR1 DFQATT and CDR2 SNEGSKA (reference sequence). This CDR3 has 16 residues. The CDR3 loop reads CSARSLRGERTDTQYF.

The genes are TRBV7-9 and TRBJ2-1; no DNA is available, so the TRBD1 call from TCRdb remains unchecked. The CDR3 has 17 amino acids. Per the germline V gene, CDR1 is SEHNR and CDR2 is FQNEAQ (reference sequence). The CDR3 spells CASSYTTGQDPHNEQFF.

The CDR3 protein is CASSLALGDPEPQHF. The rearrangement links TRBV7-2 to TRBJ1-5. CDR3 size: 15 residues. The germline V gene has CDR1 SGHTA and CDR2 FQGNSA.

This chain links TRBV5-5 with TRBJ1-5. The CDR3 runs 13 residues. Germline V CDR1 and CDR2: SGHKS, YYEKEE (reference sequence). CDR3 amino acids: CASSLVPNQPQHF.

The chain recombines TRBV12-3 or TRBV12-4 with TRBJ1-2. The CDR3 totals 13 residues. The chain's CDR3 is CASSLGQTYGYTF.

This chain connects TRBV20-1 to TRBJ2-1. CDR1 is DFQATT and CDR2 is SNEGSKA in the germline V gene (reference sequence). CDR3 length equals 13 residues. Here the CDR3 reads CSARDKGYNEQFF.

The chain links TRBV7-3 to TRBJ2-1; the D gene TCRdb calls, TRBD2, cannot be checked with no DNA. The germline V gene has CDR1 SGHTA and CDR2 FQGTGA. CDR3 length: 13 residues. The CDR3 here is CASGDGRGNEQFF.

The chain recombines TRBV18 with TRBJ1-5. The CDR3 is 15 amino acids. From germline, CDR1 is KGHSH and CDR2 LQKENI. The CDR3 protein is CASSPARSGWQPQHF.

The chain uses TRBV4-3 and TRBJ2-7; TCRdb returns TRBD1, unconfirmable since there is no DNA. This CDR3 contains 16 residues. The germline gives CDR1 LGHNA, CDR2 YSLEER. The CDR3 reads CASSQDAAGGHYEQYF.

This chain joins TRBV30 and TRBJ1-1; without DNA, the TCRdb call of TRBD1 cannot be checked. In germline, CDR1 is GTSNPN, CDR2 SVGIG (reference sequence). The CDR3 covers 14 residues. The CDR3 protein is CACAPPTGWGEAFF.

This CDR3 is CASSYSAVQETQYF. The chain combines TRBV6-2 or TRBV6-3 with TRBJ2-5. CDR3 length equals 14 residues. CDR1 and CDR2 (germline): MNHEY, SVGEGT.

The rearrangement joins TRBV29-1 to TRBJ2-1; the D gene TCRdb calls, TRBD1, cannot be checked with no DNA. This CDR3 has 11 amino acids. Germline V gene sequence: CDR1 SQVTM, CDR2 ANQGSEA. CDR3 loop: CSLRGRDEQFF.

V and J are TRBV19 and TRBJ2-1; with no DNA, the TCRdb D assignment of TRBD2 cannot be verified. The CDR3 is 17 residues long. In germline, CDR1 is LNHDA, CDR2 SQIVND (reference sequence). CDR3 amino acids: CASSISRGSVTYNEQFF.

V gene TRBV2 combines with J gene TRBJ2-5; the TRBD1 assignment by TCRdb is unverifiable without DNA. Germline lookup yields CDR1 SNHLY and CDR2 FYNNEI. This CDR3 has 13 residues. The CDR3 here is CASTSDRGETQYF.

The chain couples TRBV12-3 or TRBV12-4 to TRBJ2-1. This CDR3 is 15 amino acids long. CDR3 in amino acids: CASSLSSSGNNEQFF.

This rearrangement joins TRBV16 to TRBJ1-1; TCRdb selects TRBD1, and the lack of DNA leaves this call unchecked. Germline lookup yields CDR1 KGHSY and CDR2 FQNENV. CDR3 length: 14 amino acids. The chain's CDR3 is CASSQDSMNTEAFF.

The chain combines TRBV7-8 with TRBJ2-1. The length of the CDR3 is 13 residues. CDR1 and CDR2 (germline): SGHVS, FQNEAQ. CDR3 amino acids: CASSGRRVDEQFF.

CDR3: CASSPTTPSGRNNEQFF. The chain joins TRBV7-9 to TRBJ2-1; TCRdb calls TRBD2, which cannot be checked without DNA. This CDR3 has 17 amino acids. The germline CDR1 and CDR2 sequences are SEHNR and FQNEAQ (reference sequence).

The chain joins TRBV12-3 or TRBV12-4 to TRBJ1-1. The CDR3 is 15 residues long. Here the CDR3 reads CASSPTTGVNTEAFF.

The CDR3 protein is CASSEHGTTDYNEQFF. The chain carries TRBV25-1 and TRBJ2-1; TCRdb picks TRBD1, but there is no DNA to check that call. The CDR3 contains 16 residues. The V gene's germline CDR1 is MGHDK and CDR2 SYGVNS.

The chain couples TRBV5-1 to TRBJ2-5; TCRdb's D call of TRBD1 is untestable without DNA. The CDR3 covers 13 residues. CDR1 is SGHRS and CDR2 is YFSETQ in the germline V gene. CDR3 sequence: CASRGGSGETQYF.